Presented here are 26 T cell receptor beta chains from one specimen sequenced in a study of shared T cell receptors in the human thymus. Sequenced by immunoSEQ multiplex PCR; TCRdb stores in-frame clones only, minus some. The table includes 500,000 to 750,000 clones, approximately 87% detected once. These data were also reused for a study on human thymus T cells.

Source material: thymocytes. These receptors all come from a boy younger than two with a congenital heart defect.

The CDR3 coding sequence is TGTGCCAGCAGTGTAGAGGGGGTGGCCAAAAACATTCAGTACTTC. Encoded protein: CASSVEGVAKNIQYF. The chain employs TRBV25-1 and TRBJ2-4; D is perhaps TRBD1 (6 bases). Germline V lookup: CDR1 MGHDK, CDR2 SYGVNS. This CDR3 has 15 residues. The V end lost 4 bases, the J end lost 1 base, and 11 bases lay between the germline ends.

The chain links TRBV28 to TRBJ2-1; 8 nucleotides agree with TRBD2. V dropped 3 bases and J dropped 10; count of bases not matched to a gene: 23. CDR1 and CDR2 from the germline V gene are MDHEN and SYDVKM. This CDR3 is built from 19 residues. CDR3 residues: CASSLELLEREPQEMEQFF. The DNA of the CDR3 is TGTGCCAGCAGTTTGGAATTGCTTGAGCGGGAGCCGCAGGAGATGGAGCAGTTCTTC.

The chain employs TRBV7-3 and TRBJ2-3; 9 bases fit TRBD2. V was pared by 4 bases and J by 2 bases, with 7 bases of the junction left unmatched. Germline V lookup: CDR1 SGHTA, CDR2 FQGTGA. This CDR3 is 16 amino acids long. CDR3 DNA: TGTGCCAGCAGCTCAGGCGTAGCGGGGGTCACAGATACGCAGTATTTT. Encoded protein: CASSSGVAGVTDTQYF.

The V and J genes are TRBV28 and TRBJ1-4, with a possible D match to TRBD1 (5 bases). Germline-derived CDR1 and CDR2 are MDHEN and SYDVKM. V gave up 5 bases and J gave up 8 bases, with 12 bases separating them. The CDR3 spans 13 residues. DNA of the CDR3: TGTGCCAGCAGTCGATTGGGGCGGGAAAAACTGTTTTTT. As protein: CASSRLGREKLFF.

V is TRBV7-9 and J is TRBJ2-7; 7 nucleotides match TRBD2. This CDR3 has 15 residues. V shed 5 bases, J shed 1 base, and the junction held 8 bases outside the gene matches. Germline CDR1 reads SEHNR; CDR2 reads FQNEAQ (reference sequence). CDR3 amino acids: CASSHTPSGSYEQYF. The CDR3 DNA sequence: TGTGCCAGCAGCCACACGCCTAGCGGTTCCTACGAGCAGTACTTC.

This clone was seen a single time. The CDR3 loop is CASSMPQSEQYF. The CDR3 DNA sequence: TGTGCCAGTAGTATGCCCCAGTCCGAGCAGTACTTC. This sequence joins TRBV19 and TRBJ2-7, with D unclear. This CDR3 is built from 12 residues. Germline assignment: CDR1 LNHDA and CDR2 SQIVND (reference sequence). The ends were cut back, 3 bases at V and 6 bases at J, with 9 bases in the middle.

V is TRBV29-1 and J is TRBJ2-1; D possibly corresponds to TRBD2 (6 bases). Germline CDR1 is SQVTM and CDR2 is ANQGSEA. The length of the CDR3 is 14 residues. V gave up 6 bases and J gave up 5 bases, with 17 bases separating them. The CDR3 reads CSVPAPGVDNEQFF. Here the CDR3 DNA reads TGCAGCGTCCCTGCCCCGGGGGTAGACAATGAGCAGTTCTTC.

This chain uses TRBV27 with TRBJ2-3; 9 bases are shared with TRBD2. V dropped 5 bases and J dropped 1; count of bases not matched to a gene: 4. Per germline, CDR1 MNHEY and CDR2 SMNVEV (reference sequence). The length of the CDR3 is 15 residues. This CDR3 reads CASSRREGRTDTQYF. The CDR3 DNA follows: TGTGCCAGCAGTAGGCGGGAGGGCCGCACAGATACGCAGTATTTT.

The chain recombines TRBV27 with TRBJ2-7; 11 bases agree with TRBD1. The CDR3 totals 19 residues. CDR1 is MNHEY, CDR2 SMNVEV, per germline (reference sequence). The ends lost 4 bases at V and 2 bases at J; junction bases unmatched: 16. Here the CDR3 reads CASSSWDRGNRKTPYEQYF. The CDR3 DNA is TGTGCCAGCAGTTCCTGGGACAGGGGGAATCGTAAAACCCCCTACGAGCAGTACTTC.

The chain combines TRBV15 with TRBJ2-1; possibly TRBD2 for D (6 bases). There are 14 residues in the CDR3. V gave up 4 bases and J gave up 6 bases, with 13 bases separating them. The germline CDR1 and CDR2 sequences are LNHNV and YYDKDF (reference sequence). This chain's CDR3 is CATSINGRVNEQFF. The CDR3 coding sequence is TGTGCCACCAGCATAAACGGGAGAGTCAATGAGCAGTTCTTC. The variable domain in full, with the rest retrieved from reference TRBV15 and TRBJ2-1, is DAMVIQNPRYQVTQFGKPVTLSCSQTLNHNVMYWYQQKSSQAPKLLFHYYDKDFNNEADTPDNFQSRRPNTSFCFLDIRSPGLGDTAMYLCATSINGRVNEQFFGPGTRLTVL.

V and J are TRBV4-1 and TRBJ2-3, with TRBD2 as a possible D gene (7 bases). Germline loops: CDR1 MGHRA, CDR2 YSYEKL. Between the trimmed V and J ends, which lost 1 base and 4 bases, there was a span of 12 bases. The CDR3 loop spans 15 amino acids. For the CDR3, the DNA is TGCGCCAGCAGCCAAGGCCCGGGGGGCCCAGATACGCAGTATTTT. Its protein is CASSQGPGGPDTQYF.

The chain links TRBV6-5 to TRBJ1-5, with 9 nucleotides matching TRBD1. V gave up 6 bases and J gave up 5 bases; unmatched junction bases: 8. In germline, CDR1 is MNHEY, CDR2 SVGAGI. The CDR3 is 15 residues long. CDR3 amino acids: CASRAGTGIDQPQHF. CDR3 nucleotide sequence: TGTGCCAGCAGAGCCGGGACAGGGATCGATCAGCCCCAGCATTTT.

The V and J genes are TRBV7-8 and TRBJ2-4; TRBD2 matches at 16 bases. The CDR3 is 19 residues long. Germline V gene sequence: CDR1 SGHVS, CDR2 FQNEAQ. Trimming cost V 1 base and J 8 bases; bases outside gene matches: 11. In nucleotides, the CDR3 is TGTGCCAGCAGCTTAGGGGGGGGACTAGCGGGAGGGCCGGATTACATTCAGTACTTC. Protein sequence: CASSLGGGLAGGPDYIQYF.

V is TRBV14 and J is TRBJ1-1; no reliable D call. Trimming removed 4 bases from V and 13 bases from J, with 19 bases in between. CDR1 and CDR2 from the germline V gene are SGHDN and FVKESK. The CDR3 is 13 amino acids. The CDR3 spells CASSLPRRGMVFF. CDR3 bases: TGTGCCAGCAGCCTACCAAGGCGGGGTATGGTTTTCTTT. The full variable domain, with the rest looked up from reference TRBV14 and TRBJ1-1, is EAGVTQFPSHSVIEKGQTVTLRCDPISGHDNLYWYRRVMGKEIKFLLHFVKESKQDESGMPNNRFLAERTGGTYSTLKVQPAELEDSGVYFCASSLPRRGMVFFGQGTRLTVV.

The chain combines TRBV20-1 with TRBJ2-7; the D gene is possibly TRBD2 (6 bases). With 6 bases removed from V and 7 bases from J, the gap between germline ends came to 13 bases. This CDR3 is 11 amino acids long. CDR1 is DFQATT, CDR2 SNEGSKA, per germline (reference sequence). CDR3 region: CSAGVEGEQYF. The DNA for the CDR3 is TGCAGTGCAGGGGTGGAGGGGGAGCAGTACTTC.

V is TRBV28 and J is TRBJ2-4; the D is unclear. Germline lookup yields CDR1 MDHEN and CDR2 SYDVKM. V lost 8 bases, J lost 0 bases, and 11 bases lay in between. This CDR3 comprises 14 residues. Here the CDR3 reads CASGGPLAKNIQYF. As DNA, the CDR3 is TGTGCCAGCGGCGGCCCCTTAGCCAAAAACATTCAGTACTTC.

The chain recombines TRBV20-1 with TRBJ2-1, with no clear D. V was cut by 2 bases and J by 10 bases, with 9 bases left in between. Per germline, CDR1 DFQATT and CDR2 SNEGSKA (reference sequence). The CDR3 spans 11 residues. The CDR3 reads CSARSSREQFF. In nucleotides, the CDR3 is TGCAGTGCTAGAAGTTCTCGGGAGCAGTTCTTC.

The chain uses TRBV9 and TRBJ2-3; 13 bases map to TRBD2. J gave up 4 bases and V 4 bases, and 9 bases lay outside the gene matches. Germline lookup yields CDR1 SGDLS and CDR2 YYNGEE. This CDR3 is built from 17 residues. This CDR3 is CASSSGLAGVAPDTQYF. In DNA form, the CDR3 reads TGTGCCAGCAGCTCAGGACTAGCGGGAGTGGCCCCAGATACGCAGTATTTT.

This clone was recorded once. The chain carries TRBV12-5 and TRBJ2-7; D is perhaps TRBD1 (5 bases). Trimming took 0 bases from V and 0 from J, leaving 9 bases between them. The CDR3 covers 15 residues. Germline loops: CDR1 LGHNT, CDR2 FRNRAP. The CDR3 loop is CASGLVDRYSYEQYF. DNA for the CDR3: TGTGCTAGTGGTTTGGTAGACAGATACTCCTACGAGCAGTACTTC.

Only one count was recorded for this clone. This rearrangement joins TRBV7-9 to TRBJ2-1; TRBD2 matches at 7 bases. V shed 1 base and J 9 bases; nucleotides not matched to a gene: 9. Germline CDR1 and CDR2: SEHNR and FQNEAQ (reference sequence). This CDR3 has 15 amino acids. The CDR3 region has the DNA TGTGCCAGCAGCTTAGAAGGTCCAGCGGGAACTGAGCAGTTCTTC. It translates to CASSLEGPAGTEQFF.

The rearrangement joins TRBV28 to TRBJ2-1; D ambiguous. Germline CDR1 MDHEN, CDR2 SYDVKM. This CDR3 has 13 residues. The germline V and J ends were trimmed by 10 bases and 0 bases, with 10 bases remaining between them. CDR3 bases: TGTGCCACCTGCAAGCGCTCCTACAATGAGCAGTTCTTC. Its protein product is CATCKRSYNEQFF.

This clone was observed once. The chain couples TRBV28 to TRBJ1-1, with D perhaps matching TRBD1 (5 bases). The CDR3 consists of 18 residues. Per the germline V gene, CDR1 is MDHEN and CDR2 is SYDVKM. V lost 1 base, J lost 1 base, and 19 bases lay in between. The CDR3 spells CASSLSRDLRPGNTEAFF. CDR3 bases: TGTGCCAGCAGTTTATCGCGGGACTTACGACCGGGGAACACTGAAGCTTTCTTT.

The chain links TRBV6-6 to TRBJ2-3; D perhaps matches TRBD2 (6 bases). The V and J ends lost 7 bases and 4 bases respectively, with 12 bases between them. The CDR3 extends over 13 amino acids. CDR1 is MNHNY and CDR2 is SVGAGI in the germline V gene (reference sequence). CDR3 loop: CASNRDFSDTQYF. The CDR3, as DNA: TGTGCCAGCAACCGGGACTTTTCAGATACGCAGTATTTT.

This clone has just one count. The V gene is TRBV27, the J gene TRBJ2-3; TRBD1 might be the D (7 bases). V lost 3 bases to trimming and J lost 0 bases, with 19 bases between them. The germline V gene encodes CDR1 MNHEY and CDR2 SMNVEV (reference sequence). The CDR3 runs 18 residues. The CDR3 spells CASSFWRGRDFSTDTQYF. As DNA, the CDR3 is TGTGCCAGCAGTTTTTGGAGGGGGCGCGACTTTAGCACAGATACGCAGTATTTT.

The chain recombines TRBV6-5 with TRBJ2-7; D possibly corresponds to TRBD2 (5 bases). Germline CDR1 and CDR2: MNHEY and SVGAGI. This CDR3 comprises 16 residues. The ends were cut back, 0 bases at V and 1 base at J, with 13 bases in the middle. This CDR3 reads CASSYSVRAQSYEQYF. In nucleotides, the CDR3 is TGTGCCAGCAGTTACTCGGTGCGGGCCCAATCCTACGAGCAGTACTTC.

J is TRBJ2-1 and V is TRBV19, with 8 bases fitting TRBD1. This CDR3 is 16 amino acids long. In germline, CDR1 is LNHDA, CDR2 SQIVND (reference sequence). The V gene end was trimmed by 3 bases and the J gene end by 5 bases; junction bases not matched to a gene: 9. As DNA, the CDR3 is TGTGCCAGTAGTATCCCCGACAGGGGATTCAACAATGAGCAGTTCTTC. Its translation: CASSIPDRGFNNEQFF.